This is a list of T cell receptor beta chains from one sample in a study of Tregs in tolerant kidney transplant recipients. The repertoire was sequenced with immunoSEQ multiplex PCR; TCRdb's copy has only in-frame clones and lacks some. The sample consists of about 110,000 clones, almost 90% of them appearing once. Here the sequenced sample was CD4+ T cells from blood, taken before the transplant. These receptors were collected from a human donor who received a combined kidney and bone marrow transplant. Both conserved end residues are part of each CDR3. A D gene is named only where the DNA matches it firmly. Size is omitted from some rows. Given values are once, few, many or a class for expanded clones.

- | TRBJ2-7 | - | TRBV7-2 | TGTGCCAGCAGCCTAGCGCGGGGCAACTACGAGCAGTACTTC | CASSLARGNYEQYF
TRBD2 | TRBJ2-5 | - | TRBV5-1 | TGCGCCAGCAGCCAGATCCCCGGGACTAGCGGGATAAGCCAAGAGACCCAGTACTTC | CASSQIPGTSGISQETQYF
- | TRBJ2-7 | - | TRBV27 | TGTGCCAGCAGTTCACTCGTGATACCCCTGACCTACGAGCAGTACTTC | CASSSLVIPLTYEQYF
- | TRBJ2-7 | once | TRBV14 | TGTGCCAGCAGCCTGAGGGCAGGGGTGACCTACGAGCAGTACTTC | CASSLRAGVTYEQYF
- | TRBJ2-3 | - | TRBV27 | TGTGCCACTTCGGGACTCCGCACAGATACGCAGTATTTT | CATSGLRTDTQYF
TRBD1 | TRBJ1-5 | few | TRBV2 | TGTGCCAGCACCAGGGGGCCGTATCAGCCCCAGCATTTT | CASTRGPYQPQHF
- | TRBJ2-1 | once | TRBV27 | TGTGCCAGCAGTCCAAACCGACTGGGTGAGGGGCAGTTCTTC | CASSPNRLGEGQFF
TRBD1 | TRBJ2-1 | - | TRBV11-2 | TGTGCCAGCAGCTCGCAGACAGGGGTCAGCGAGCAGTTCTTC | CASSSQTGVSEQFF
- | TRBJ2-7 | - | TRBV10-3 | TGTGCCATCAAAAACGGGGATACCTACGAGCAGTACTTC | CAIKNGDTYEQYF
- | TRBJ1-1 | - | TRBV11-2 | TGTGCCAGCAGCTTAGATGGGGCAGGGAACACTGAAGCTTTCTTT | CASSLDGAGNTEAFF
TRBD2 | TRBJ2-1 | - | TRBV28 | TGTGCCAGCAGTCCTCAGCGGGAGAGGTTCTTC | CASSPQRERFF
- | TRBJ1-1 | - | TRBV5-1 | TGCGCCAGTTCTTTACTCACCATGAACACTGAAGCTTTCTTT | CASSLLTMNTEAFF
TRBD2 | TRBJ2-3 | - | TRBV15 | TGTGCCACCAGCGCCCGAACCGGGACTAGCGGGAGTTGGACAGATACGCAGTATTTT | CATSARTGTSGSWTDTQYF
- | TRBJ1-1 | once | TRBV12-5 | TGTGCTAGTGGGCTGACAGCCAGGAACACTGAAGCTTTCTTT | CASGLTARNTEAFF
TRBD2 | TRBJ2-5 | - | TRBV4-2 | TGTGCCAGCAGCCAAGCGGCGGGGGGGGTTCAAGAGACCCAGTACTTC | CASSQAAGGVQETQYF
- | TRBJ2-1 | - | TRBV5-1 | TGCGCCAGCAGCTTGGGGCAGGGAAATGAGCAGTTCTTC | CASSLGQGNEQFF